This entry is about one TCR beta chain. This specimen belongs to a study of CD8 T cells in Susac syndrome. CD8+ and CD4+ T cells from blood underwent TCR beta sequencing. The controls were healthy donors who were matched for age and sex. The CD8+ and CD4+ T cells were negatively isolated, with the TEMRA cells enriched by FACS. The CDR3 has 12 amino acids. Looked up from germline, CDR1 is DFQATT and CDR2 is SNEGSKA (reference sequence). Trimming left V 3 bases short and J 2 bases short, with 7 bases between. With random hexamers, about 0.45 to 1 ug RNA was reverse transcribed. Across 54 Vbeta and 13 Jbeta, immunoSEQ multiplex PCR amplified TCR beta CDR3. TCRdb reanalysed the immunoSEQ multiplex PCR reads using MiXCR and keeps one entry per CDR3 protein. The sample has about 200,000 distinct CDR3 sequences, under 95% seen once.

Sequencing was performed on CD4+ T cells from PBMCs. This sequence joins TRBV20-1 and TRBJ2-5; D is unclear. This TCR derives from a human donor in good health. CDR3 sequence reads: CSASWVQETQYF. The CDR3 DNA reads TGCAGTGCTAGTTGGGTTCAAGAGACCCAGTACTTC.